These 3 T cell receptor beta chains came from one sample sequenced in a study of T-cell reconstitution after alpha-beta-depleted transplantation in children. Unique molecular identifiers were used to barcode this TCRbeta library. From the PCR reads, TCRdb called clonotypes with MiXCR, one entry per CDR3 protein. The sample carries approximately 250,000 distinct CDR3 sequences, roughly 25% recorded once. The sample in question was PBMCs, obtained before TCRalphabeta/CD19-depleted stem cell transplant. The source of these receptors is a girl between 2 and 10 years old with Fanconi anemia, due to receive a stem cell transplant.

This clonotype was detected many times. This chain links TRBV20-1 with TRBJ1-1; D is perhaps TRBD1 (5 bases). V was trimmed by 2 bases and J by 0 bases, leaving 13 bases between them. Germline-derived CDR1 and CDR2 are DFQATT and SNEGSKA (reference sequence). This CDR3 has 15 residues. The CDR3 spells CSARSGDGLNTEAFF. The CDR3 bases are TGCAGTGCTAGATCGGGGGACGGCTTGAACACTGAAGCTTTCTTT.

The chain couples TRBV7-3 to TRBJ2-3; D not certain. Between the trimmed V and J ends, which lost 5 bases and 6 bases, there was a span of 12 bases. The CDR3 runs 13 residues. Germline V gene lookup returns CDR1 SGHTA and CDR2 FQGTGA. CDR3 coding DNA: TGTGCCAGCAGCATAGAGACCTGGGATACGCAGTATTTT. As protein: CASSIETWDTQYF. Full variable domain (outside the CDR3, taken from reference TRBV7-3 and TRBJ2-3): GAGVSQTPSNKVTEKGKYVELRCDPISGHTALYWYRQSLGQGPEFLIYFQGTGAADDSGLPNDRFFAVRPEGSVSTLKIQRTERGDSAVYLCASSIETWDTQYFGPGTRLTVL.

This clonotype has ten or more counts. The chain's CDR3 is CASSSLLRGGATDTQYF. In DNA, the CDR3 is TGTGCCAGCAGCTCACTATTGAGGGGGGGGGCGACAGATACGCAGTATTTT. The chain carries TRBV7-2 and TRBJ2-3; D may be TRBD2 (7 bases). Germline V lookup: CDR1 SGHTA, CDR2 FQGNSA. The V end lost 4 bases, the J end lost 3 bases, and 20 bases lay between the germline ends. The CDR3 sequence is 17 residues long.